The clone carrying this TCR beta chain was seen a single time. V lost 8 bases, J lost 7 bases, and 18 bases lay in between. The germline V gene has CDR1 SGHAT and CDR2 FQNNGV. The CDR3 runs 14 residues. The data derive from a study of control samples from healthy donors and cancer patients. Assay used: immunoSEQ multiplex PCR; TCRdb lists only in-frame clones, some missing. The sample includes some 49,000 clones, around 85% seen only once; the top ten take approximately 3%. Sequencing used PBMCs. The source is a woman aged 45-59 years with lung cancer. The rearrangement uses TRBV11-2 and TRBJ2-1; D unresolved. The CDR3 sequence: CASGLRMYVNEQFF. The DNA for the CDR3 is TGTGCCAGCGGTCTCCGGATGTATGTTAATGAGCAGTTCTTC.